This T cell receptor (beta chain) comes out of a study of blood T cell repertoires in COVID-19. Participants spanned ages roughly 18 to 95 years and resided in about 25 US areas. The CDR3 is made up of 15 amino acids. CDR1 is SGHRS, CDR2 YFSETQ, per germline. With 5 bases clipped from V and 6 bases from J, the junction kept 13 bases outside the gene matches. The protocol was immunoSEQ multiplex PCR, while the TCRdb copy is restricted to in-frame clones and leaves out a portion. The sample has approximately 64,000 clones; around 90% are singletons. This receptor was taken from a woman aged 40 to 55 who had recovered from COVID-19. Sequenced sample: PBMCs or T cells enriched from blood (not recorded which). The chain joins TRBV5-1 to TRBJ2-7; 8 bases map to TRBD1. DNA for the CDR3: TGCGCCAGCAGTTCGAATTCGGACAGGGTTTCCGAGCAGTACTTC. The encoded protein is CASSSNSDRVSEQYF.